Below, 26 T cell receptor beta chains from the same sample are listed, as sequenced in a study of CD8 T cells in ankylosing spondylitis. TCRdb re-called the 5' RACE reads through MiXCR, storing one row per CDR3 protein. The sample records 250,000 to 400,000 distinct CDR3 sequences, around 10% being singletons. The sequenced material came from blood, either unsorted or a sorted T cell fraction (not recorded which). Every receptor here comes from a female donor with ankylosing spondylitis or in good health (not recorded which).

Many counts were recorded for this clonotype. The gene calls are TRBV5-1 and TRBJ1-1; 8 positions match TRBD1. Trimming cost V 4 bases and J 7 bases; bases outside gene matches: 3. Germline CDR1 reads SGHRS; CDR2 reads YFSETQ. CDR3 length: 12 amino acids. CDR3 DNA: TGCGCCAGCAGCCCCGGACAGGGTGAAGCTTTCTTT. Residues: CASSPGQGEAFF.

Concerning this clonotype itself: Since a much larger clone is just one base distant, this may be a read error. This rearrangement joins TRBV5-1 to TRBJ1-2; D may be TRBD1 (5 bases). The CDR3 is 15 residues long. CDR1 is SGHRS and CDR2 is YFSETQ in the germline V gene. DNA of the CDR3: TGCGCCAGCAGCTTGGAGGCCAGGGAGGGCTATGGCTACCCCTTC. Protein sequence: CASSLEAREGYGYPF.

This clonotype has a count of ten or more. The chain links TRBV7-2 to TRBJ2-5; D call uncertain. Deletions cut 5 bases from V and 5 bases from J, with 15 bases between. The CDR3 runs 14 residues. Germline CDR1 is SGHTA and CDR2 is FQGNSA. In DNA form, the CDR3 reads TGTGCCAGCAGCCTGAGGTTGACGTCGGAGACCCAGTACTTC. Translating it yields CASSLRLTSETQYF. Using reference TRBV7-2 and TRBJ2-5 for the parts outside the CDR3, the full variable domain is GAGVSQSPSNKVTEKGKDVELRCDPISGHTALYWYRQSLGQGLEFLIYFQGNSAPDKSGLPSDRFSAERTGGSVSTLTIQRTQQEDSAVYLCASSLRLTSETQYFGPGTRLLVL.

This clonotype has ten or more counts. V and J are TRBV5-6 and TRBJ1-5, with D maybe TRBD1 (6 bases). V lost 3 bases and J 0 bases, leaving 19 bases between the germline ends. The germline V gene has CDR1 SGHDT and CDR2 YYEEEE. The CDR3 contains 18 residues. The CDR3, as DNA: TGTGCCAGCAGCTCGTCCGGTGGGGGCTACCTTAGCAATCAGCCCCAGCATTTT. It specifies CASSSSGGGYLSNQPQHF.

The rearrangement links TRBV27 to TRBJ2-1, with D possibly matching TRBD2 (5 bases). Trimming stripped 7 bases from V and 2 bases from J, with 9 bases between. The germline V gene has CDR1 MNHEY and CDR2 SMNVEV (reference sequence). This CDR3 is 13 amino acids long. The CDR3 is CASNHGTYNEQFF. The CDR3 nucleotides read TGTGCCAGCAACCACGGGACCTACAATGAGCAGTTCTTC.

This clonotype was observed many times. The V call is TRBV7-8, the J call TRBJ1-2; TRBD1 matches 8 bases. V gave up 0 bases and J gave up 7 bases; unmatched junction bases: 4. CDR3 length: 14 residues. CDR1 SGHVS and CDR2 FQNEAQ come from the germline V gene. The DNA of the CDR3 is TGTGCCAGCAGCTTAGCCCCGACAGGGGTTGGCTACACCTTC. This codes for CASSLAPTGVGYTF.

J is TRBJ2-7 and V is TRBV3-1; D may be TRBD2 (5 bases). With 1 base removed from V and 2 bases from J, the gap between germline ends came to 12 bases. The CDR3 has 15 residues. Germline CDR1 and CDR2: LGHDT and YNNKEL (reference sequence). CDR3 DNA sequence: TGTGCCAGCAGCCAAGGGGAGAAAGGTCCCTACGAGCAGTACTTC. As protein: CASSQGEKGPYEQYF.

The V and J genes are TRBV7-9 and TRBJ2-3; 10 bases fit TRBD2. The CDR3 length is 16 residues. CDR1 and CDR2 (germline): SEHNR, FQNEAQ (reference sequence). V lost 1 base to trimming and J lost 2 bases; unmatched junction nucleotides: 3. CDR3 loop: CASSLVLAGDTDTQYF. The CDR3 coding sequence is TGTGCCAGCAGCTTAGTGCTAGCGGGGGACACAGATACGCAGTATTTT.

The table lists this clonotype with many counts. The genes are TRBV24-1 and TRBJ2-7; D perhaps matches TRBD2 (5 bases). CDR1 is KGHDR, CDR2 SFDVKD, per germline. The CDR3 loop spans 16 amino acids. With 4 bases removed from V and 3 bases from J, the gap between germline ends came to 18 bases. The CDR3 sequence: CATSDSDNLALYEQYF. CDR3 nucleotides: TGTGCCACCAGTGACTCTGACAACCTAGCTCTCTACGAGCAGTACTTC.

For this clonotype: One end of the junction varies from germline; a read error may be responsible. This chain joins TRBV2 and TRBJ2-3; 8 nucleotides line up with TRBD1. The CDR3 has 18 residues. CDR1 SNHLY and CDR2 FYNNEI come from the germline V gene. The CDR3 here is CTSSVPGGERVNRDTQYF. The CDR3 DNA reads TGTACCAGCAGCGTCCCAGGGGGCGAGCGGGTGAATCGGGATACGCAGTATTTT. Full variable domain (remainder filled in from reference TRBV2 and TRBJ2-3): EPEVTQTPSHQVTQMGQEVILRCVPISNHLYFYWYRQILGQKVEFLVSFYNNEISEKSEIFDDQFSVERPDGSNFTLKIRSTKLEDSAMYFCTSSVPGGERVNRDTQYFGPGTRLTVL.

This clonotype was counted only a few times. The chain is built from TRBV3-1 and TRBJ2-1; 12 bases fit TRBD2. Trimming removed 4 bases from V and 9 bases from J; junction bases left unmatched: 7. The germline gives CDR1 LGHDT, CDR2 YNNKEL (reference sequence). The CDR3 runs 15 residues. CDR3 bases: TGTGCCAGCAGCCCCCTAGCGGGAGGGCCATTTGAGCAGTTCTTC. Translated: CASSPLAGGPFEQFF.

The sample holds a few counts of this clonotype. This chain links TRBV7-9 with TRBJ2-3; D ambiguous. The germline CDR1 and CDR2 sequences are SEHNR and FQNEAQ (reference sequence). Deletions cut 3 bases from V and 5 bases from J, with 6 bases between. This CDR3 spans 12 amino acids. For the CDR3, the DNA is TGTGCCAGCAGCTTGCGACAAGATACGCAGTATTTT. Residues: CASSLRQDTQYF.

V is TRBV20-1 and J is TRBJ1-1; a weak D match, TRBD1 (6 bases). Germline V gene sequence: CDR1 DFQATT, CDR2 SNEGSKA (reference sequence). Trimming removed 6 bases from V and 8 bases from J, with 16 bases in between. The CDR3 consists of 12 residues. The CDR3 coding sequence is TGCAGTGCACAGGGCGGCGGGTACGAAGCTTTCTTT. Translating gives CSAQGGGYEAFF.

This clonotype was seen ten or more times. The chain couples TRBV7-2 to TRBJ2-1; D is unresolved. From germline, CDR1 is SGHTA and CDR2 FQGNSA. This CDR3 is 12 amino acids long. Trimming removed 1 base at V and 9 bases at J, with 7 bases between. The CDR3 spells CASSLGQSEQFF. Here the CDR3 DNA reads TGTGCCAGCAGCTTAGGTCAGAGTGAGCAGTTCTTC.

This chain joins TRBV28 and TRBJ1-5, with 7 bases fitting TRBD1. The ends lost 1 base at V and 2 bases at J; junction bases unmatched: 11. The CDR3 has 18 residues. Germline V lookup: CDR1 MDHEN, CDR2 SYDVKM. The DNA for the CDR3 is TGTGCCAGCAGTTTATCCCCGGGACAGCCTCGGGGCAATCAGCCCCAGCATTTT. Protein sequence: CASSLSPGQPRGNQPQHF.

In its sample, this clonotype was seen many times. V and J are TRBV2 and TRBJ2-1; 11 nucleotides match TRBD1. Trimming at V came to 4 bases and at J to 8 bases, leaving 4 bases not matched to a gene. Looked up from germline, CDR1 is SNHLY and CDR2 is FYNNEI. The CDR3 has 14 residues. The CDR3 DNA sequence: TGTGCCAGCAGTGGGGACAGGGGGATCGATGAGCAGTTCTTC. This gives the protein CASSGDRGIDEQFF.

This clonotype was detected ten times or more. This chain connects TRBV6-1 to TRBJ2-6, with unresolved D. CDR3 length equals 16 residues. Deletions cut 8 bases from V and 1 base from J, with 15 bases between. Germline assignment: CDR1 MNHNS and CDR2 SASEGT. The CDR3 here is CASYGEGRSGANVLTF. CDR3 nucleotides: TGTGCCAGCTATGGGGAAGGCCGTTCTGGGGCCAACGTCCTGACTTTC.

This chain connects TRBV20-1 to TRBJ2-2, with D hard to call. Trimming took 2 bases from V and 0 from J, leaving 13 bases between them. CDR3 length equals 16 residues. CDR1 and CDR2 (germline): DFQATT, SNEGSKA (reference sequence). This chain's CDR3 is CSARQPGRTNTGELFF. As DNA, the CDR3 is TGCAGTGCTAGACAACCCGGACGGACGAACACCGGGGAGCTGTTTTTT.

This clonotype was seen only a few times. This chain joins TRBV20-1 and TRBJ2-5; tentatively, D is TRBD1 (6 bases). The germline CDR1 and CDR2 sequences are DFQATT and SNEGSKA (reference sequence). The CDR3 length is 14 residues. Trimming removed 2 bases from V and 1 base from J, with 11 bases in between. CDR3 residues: CSARPGQSQETQYF. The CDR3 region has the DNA TGCAGTGCTAGACCCGGACAGTCCCAAGAGACCCAGTACTTC.

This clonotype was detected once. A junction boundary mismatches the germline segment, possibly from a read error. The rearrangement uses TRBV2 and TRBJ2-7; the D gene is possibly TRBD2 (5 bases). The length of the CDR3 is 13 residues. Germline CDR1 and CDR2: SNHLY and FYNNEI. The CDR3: CASRDAEPYERYF. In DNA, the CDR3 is TGTGCCAGCCGGGATGCTGAACCCTACGAGCGGTACTTC. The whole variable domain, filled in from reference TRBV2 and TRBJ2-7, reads EPEVTQTPSHQVTQMGQEVILRCVPISNHLYFYWYRQILGQKVEFLVSFYNNEISEKSEIFDDQFSVERPDGSNFTLKIRSTKLEDSAMYFCASRDAEPYERYFGPGTRLTVT.

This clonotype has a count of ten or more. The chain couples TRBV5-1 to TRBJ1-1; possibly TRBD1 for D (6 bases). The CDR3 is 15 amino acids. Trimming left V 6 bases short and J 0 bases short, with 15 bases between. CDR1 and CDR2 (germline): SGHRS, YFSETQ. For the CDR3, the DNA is TGCGCCAGCACTGGGGGCGCAACCTTGAACACTGAAGCTTTCTTT. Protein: CASTGGATLNTEAFF.

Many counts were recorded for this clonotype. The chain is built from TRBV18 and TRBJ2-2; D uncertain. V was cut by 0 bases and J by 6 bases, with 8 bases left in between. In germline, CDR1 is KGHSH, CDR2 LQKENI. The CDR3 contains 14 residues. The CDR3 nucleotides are TGTGCCAGCTCACCACCGAACGTCCCCGGGGAGCTGTTTTTT. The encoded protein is CASSPPNVPGELFF.

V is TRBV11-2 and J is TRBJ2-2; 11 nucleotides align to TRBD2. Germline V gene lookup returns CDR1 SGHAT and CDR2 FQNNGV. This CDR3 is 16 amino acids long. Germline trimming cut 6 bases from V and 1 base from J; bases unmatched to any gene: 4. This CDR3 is CASRPLAGGNTGELFF. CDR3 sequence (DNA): TGTGCCAGCAGACCCCTAGCGGGGGGGAACACCGGGGAGCTGTTTTTT.

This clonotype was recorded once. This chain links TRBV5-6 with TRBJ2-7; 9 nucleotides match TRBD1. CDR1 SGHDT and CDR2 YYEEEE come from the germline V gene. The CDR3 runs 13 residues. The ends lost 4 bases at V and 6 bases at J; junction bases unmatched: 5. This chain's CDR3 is CASSRQGGSEQYF. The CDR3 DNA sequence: TGTGCCAGCAGCCGACAGGGGGGCAGCGAGCAGTACTTC. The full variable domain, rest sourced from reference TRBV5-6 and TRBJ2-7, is DAGVTQSPTHLIKTRGQQVTLRCSPKSGHDTVSWYQQALGQGPQFIFQYYEEEERQRGNFPDRFSGHQFPNYSSELNVNALLLGDSALYLCASSRQGGSEQYFGPGTRLTVT.

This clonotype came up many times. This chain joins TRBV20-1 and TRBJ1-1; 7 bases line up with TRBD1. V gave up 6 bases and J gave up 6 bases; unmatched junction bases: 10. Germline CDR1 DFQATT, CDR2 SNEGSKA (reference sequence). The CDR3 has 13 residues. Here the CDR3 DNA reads TGCAGTGCCAAGATCAGGGGGTACTCTGAAGCTTTCTTT. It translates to CSAKIRGYSEAFF.

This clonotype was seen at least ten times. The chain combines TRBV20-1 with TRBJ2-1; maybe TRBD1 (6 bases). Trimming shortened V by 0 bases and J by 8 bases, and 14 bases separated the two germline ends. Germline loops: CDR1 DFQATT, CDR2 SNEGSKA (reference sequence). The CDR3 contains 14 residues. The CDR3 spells CSARDLQGNHEQFF. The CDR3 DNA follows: TGCAGTGCTAGAGACTTACAGGGAAACCATGAGCAGTTCTTC.